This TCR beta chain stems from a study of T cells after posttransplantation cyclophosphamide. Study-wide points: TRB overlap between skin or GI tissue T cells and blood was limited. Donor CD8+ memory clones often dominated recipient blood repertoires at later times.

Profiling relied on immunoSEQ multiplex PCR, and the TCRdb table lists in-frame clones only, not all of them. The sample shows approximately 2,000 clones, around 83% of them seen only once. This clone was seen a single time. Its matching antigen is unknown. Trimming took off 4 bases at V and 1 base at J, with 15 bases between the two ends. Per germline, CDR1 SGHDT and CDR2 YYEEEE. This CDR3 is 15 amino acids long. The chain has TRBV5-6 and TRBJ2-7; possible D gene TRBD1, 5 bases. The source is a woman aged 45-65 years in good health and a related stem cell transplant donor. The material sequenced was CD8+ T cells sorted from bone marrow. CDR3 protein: CASSPWGGHSYEQYF. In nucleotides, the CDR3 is TGTGCCAGCAGCCCGTGGGGCGGCCATTCCTACGAGCAGTACTTC.